This record covers a single T cell receptor beta chain. Its antigen remains unknown. The sample originates from a study of shared clonotypes between healthy human individuals. Overall study results and limits: A reduction in generation probabilities was seen for non-shared clonotypes relative to those shared by all four donors. Memory subsets generally showed lower estimated richness than naive subsets.

This table comes from immunoSEQ multiplex PCR, and its TCRdb copy is limited to in-frame clones, with some not included. The repertoire includes millions of clones, approximately 90% of them detected once, and around 0.15% sits in the top ten. Losses at the gene ends were 6 bases for V and 2 bases for J; bases not matched to a gene: 14. Germline CDR1 is WNHNN and CDR2 is SYGVQD (reference sequence). The CDR3 runs to 19 residues. The genes are TRBV10-1 and TRBJ2-3; TRBD2 matches at 13 bases. This TCR was sampled from a man aged 18 to 30 in good health. The sequenced material came from naive CD4+ T cells sorted from blood. Subset here: CD45RA+ positively selected. The chain's CDR3 is CASSPVRGLAGLITDTQYF. The CDR3 region has the DNA TGCGCCAGCAGCCCCGTGAGGGGACTAGCGGGGCTAATCACAGATACGCAGTATTTT.